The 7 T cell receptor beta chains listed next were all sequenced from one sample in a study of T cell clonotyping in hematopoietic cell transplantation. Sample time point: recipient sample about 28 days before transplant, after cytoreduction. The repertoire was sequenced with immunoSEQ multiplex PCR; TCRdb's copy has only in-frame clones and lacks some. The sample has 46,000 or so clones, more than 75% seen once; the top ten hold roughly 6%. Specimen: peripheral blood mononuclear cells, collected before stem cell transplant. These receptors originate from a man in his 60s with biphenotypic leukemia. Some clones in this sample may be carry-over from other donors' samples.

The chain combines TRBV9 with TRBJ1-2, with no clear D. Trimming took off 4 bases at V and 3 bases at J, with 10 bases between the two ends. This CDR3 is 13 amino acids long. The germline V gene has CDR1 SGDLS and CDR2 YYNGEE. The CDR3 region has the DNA TGTGCCAGCAGCTTGGGTCTAGACTATGGCTACACCTTC. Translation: CASSLGLDYGYTF.

This chain's CDR3 is CASSFVGALGGMVYF. CDR3 bases: TGTGCCAGCAGCTTTGTTGGGGCCCTCGGCGGGATGGTGTATTTT. The genes are TRBV7-2 and TRBJ2-3; TRBD2 might be the D (6 bases). Looked up from germline, CDR1 is SGHTA and CDR2 is FQGNSA. CDR3 length equals 15 residues. V gave up 3 bases and J gave up 14 bases, with 24 bases separating them. The whole variable domain, remainder taken from reference TRBV7-2 and TRBJ2-3, is GAGVSQSPSNKVTEKGKDVELRCDPISGHTALYWYRQSLGQGLEFLIYFQGNSAPDKSGLPSDRFSAERTGGSVSTLTIQRTQQEDSAVYLCASSFVGALGGMVYFGPGTRLTVL.

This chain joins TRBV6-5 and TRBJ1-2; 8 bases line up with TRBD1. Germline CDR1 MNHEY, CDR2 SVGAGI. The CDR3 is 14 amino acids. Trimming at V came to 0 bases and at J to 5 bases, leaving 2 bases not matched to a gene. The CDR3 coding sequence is TGTGCCAGCAGTTACTCGAGGACAGGGTATGGCTACACCTTC. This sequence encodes CASSYSRTGYGYTF.

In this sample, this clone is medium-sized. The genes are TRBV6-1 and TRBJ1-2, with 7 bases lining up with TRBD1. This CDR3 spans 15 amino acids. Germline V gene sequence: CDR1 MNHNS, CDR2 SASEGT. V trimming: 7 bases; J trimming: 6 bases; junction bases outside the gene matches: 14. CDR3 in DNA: TGTGCCAGCAAATACGAGACAGGGTCAACCGATGGCTACACCTTC. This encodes CASKYETGSTDGYTF.

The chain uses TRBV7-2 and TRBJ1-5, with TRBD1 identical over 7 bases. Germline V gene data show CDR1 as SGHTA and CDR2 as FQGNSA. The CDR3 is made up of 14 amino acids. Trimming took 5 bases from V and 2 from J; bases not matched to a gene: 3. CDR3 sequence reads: CASSVDRGNQPQHF. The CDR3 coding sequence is TGTGCCAGCAGCGTAGACAGGGGCAATCAGCCCCAGCATTTT.

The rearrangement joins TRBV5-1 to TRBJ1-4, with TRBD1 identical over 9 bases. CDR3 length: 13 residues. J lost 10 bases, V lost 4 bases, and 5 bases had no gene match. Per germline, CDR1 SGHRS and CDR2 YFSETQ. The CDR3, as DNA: TGCGCCAGCAGCCTGGACAGGGGACGAAAACTGTTTTTT. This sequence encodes CASSLDRGRKLFF.

CDR3: CASSSLYGGTEAFF. DNA of the CDR3: TGTGCCAGCAGTTCCTTATACGGGGGCACTGAAGCTTTCTTT. The chain joins TRBV6-5 to TRBJ1-1; D might be TRBD1 (5 bases). CDR1 and CDR2 (germline): MNHEY, SVGAGI. V gave up 4 bases and J gave up 4 bases, with 13 bases separating them. The CDR3 has 14 amino acids.